These 14 T cell receptor beta chains came from one sample sequenced in a study of regulatory T cells in long-lasting Graves disease. Arm-PCR of CDR3 regions and iRepertoire HTBI primers were the basis on which TCR beta libraries were built. Each CDR3 protein is one row after TCRdb ran MiXCR on the multiplex PCR reads. The sample has under 300,000 distinct CDR3 sequences, over 20% seen once. Regarding time point: newly diagnosed GD, antithyroid drugs for less than 3 months. PBMC RNA served as the TCR library source. Sequenced material: peripheral blood mononuclear cells (PBMCs), taken at new diagnosis, from a patient treated with antithyroid drugs. The receptor source for this set is a female donor with Graves disease.

J is TRBJ1-5 and V is TRBV4-1, with 8 positions matching TRBD1. Trimming removed 5 bases from V and 7 bases from J; junction bases left unmatched: 10. Germline CDR1 and CDR2: MGHRA and YSYEKL. The CDR3 loop spans 15 amino acids. DNA for the CDR3: TGCGCCAGCAGCGGGCCCGGGACAGGCCCGCAGCCCCAGCATTTT. As protein: CASSGPGTGPQPQHF.

The chain couples TRBV6-1 to TRBJ1-2; 10 nucleotides match TRBD1. Germline V CDR1 and CDR2: MNHNS, SASEGT. With 6 bases clipped from V and 7 bases from J, the junction kept 11 bases outside the gene matches. CDR3 length equals 15 residues. CDR3 DNA sequence: TGTGCCAGCAGCGACCCGAGGACAGGGGGACCTGGCTACACCTTC. Encoded protein: CASSDPRTGGPGYTF.

Many counts were recorded for this clonotype. The V gene is TRBV11-2, the J gene TRBJ1-3; 7 nucleotides align to TRBD1. The CDR3 consists of 16 residues. The germline V gene has CDR1 SGHAT and CDR2 FQNNGV. Losses at the gene ends were 5 bases for V and 0 bases for J; bases not matched to a gene: 7. The CDR3 sequence is CASSIPGTVSGNTIYF. CDR3 DNA: TGTGCCAGCAGCATCCCCGGGACAGTCTCTGGAAACACCATATATTTT.

This clonotype was observed at least ten times. The gene calls are TRBV27 and TRBJ2-7; D is undetermined. This CDR3 comprises 12 residues. Trimming removed 8 bases at V and 4 bases at J, with 12 bases between. Germline CDR1 MNHEY, CDR2 SMNVEV (reference sequence). CDR3 sequence reads: CASGTNTYEQYF. CDR3 nucleotide sequence: TGTGCCAGCGGAACTAACACTTACGAGCAGTACTTC.

In this sample, this clonotype turned up a few times. The chain is built from TRBV7-8 and TRBJ2-7; 7 positions match TRBD1. The CDR3 runs 14 residues. From germline, CDR1 is SGHVS and CDR2 FQNEAQ. J lost 6 bases, V lost 7 bases, and 12 bases had no gene match. The CDR3 DNA follows: TGTGCCAGCATCGAGGGGGCGGCTACGGGCGAGCAGTACTTC. This translates into CASIEGAATGEQYF.

This clonotype was observed many times. The chain carries TRBV11-3 and TRBJ2-1; D may be TRBD1 (6 bases). The CDR3 consists of 14 residues. From germline, CDR1 is SGHNT and CDR2 YENEEA. Trimming shortened V by 0 bases and J by 15 bases, and 18 bases separated the two germline ends. CDR3 sequence (DNA): TGTGCCAGCAGCTTAGATCTAGTCGCAGGGGTTGCGTTCTTC. It yields the protein CASSLDLVAGVAFF.

The genes are TRBV19 and TRBJ2-5; 7 bases line up with TRBD2. The CDR3 is 13 amino acids. J was trimmed by 0 bases and V by 9 bases; bases with no gene match: 4. The germline V gene has CDR1 LNHDA and CDR2 SQIVND (reference sequence). This CDR3 reads CASTGTNQETQYF. The CDR3 bases are TGTGCCAGCACCGGGACTAACCAAGAGACCCAGTACTTC.

This clonotype has at least ten counts. As DNA, the CDR3 is TGTGCCAGCAGCGCGGGGGGTAGCTCCTACAATGAGCAGTTCTTC. Protein product: CASSAGGSSYNEQFF. The chain has TRBV5-5 and TRBJ2-1; 8 nucleotides line up with TRBD2. V dropped 4 bases and J dropped 0; count of bases not matched to a gene: 3. CDR3 length: 15 amino acids. Looked up from germline, CDR1 is SGHKS and CDR2 is YYEKEE (reference sequence). Filled out from reference TRBV5-5 and TRBJ2-1, the complete variable domain reads DAGVTQSPTHLIKTRGQQVTLRCSPISGHKSVSWYQQVLGQGPQFIFQYYEKEERGRGNFPDRFSARQFPNYSSELNVNALLLGDSALYLCASSAGGSSYNEQFFGPGTRLTVL.

This clonotype was observed many times. A read error may produce the germline difference seen at one junction end. The chain uses TRBV5-1 and TRBJ2-3; TRBD1 matches 8 bases. CDR3 length: 15 amino acids. Germline CDR1 reads SGHRS; CDR2 reads YFSETQ. The CDR3 spells CASSLTGDFTDTQYF. CDR3 DNA: TGTGCCAGCAGCTTGACAGGGGACTTTACAGATACGCAGTATTTT.

This clonotype appeared many times. V and J are TRBV10-1 and TRBJ2-5, with D perhaps matching TRBD1 or TRBD2 (5 bases each). Trimming stripped 5 bases from V and 5 bases from J, with 21 bases between. Germline-derived CDR1 and CDR2 are WNHNN and SYGVQD (reference sequence). The CDR3 is 16 amino acids. CDR3 DNA sequence: TGCGCCAGCAGTAAACAAGGGGACCCCCACGGGGAGACCCAGTACTTC. It specifies CASSKQGDPHGETQYF.

As for this clonotype: This sequence may be a read error, since a much larger clone differs from it by one base. J is TRBJ2-5 and V is TRBV7-9; 12 nucleotides match TRBD2. The CDR3 is 17 residues long. The V segment lost 4 bases and the J segment 2 bases; nucleotides outside the gene matches: 8. Per the germline V gene, CDR1 is SEHNR and CDR2 is FQNEAQ (reference sequence). The DNA of the CDR3 is TGTGCCAGCAGCTCTGGGGCTAGCGGGAGGGGACAAGAGACCCAGTACTTC. Residues: CASSSGASGRGQETQYF.

The chain couples TRBV3-1 to TRBJ2-1; tentative D call: TRBD2 (5 bases). This CDR3 has 15 amino acids. V dropped 4 bases and J dropped 10 bases, with 20 bases sitting between them. Germline V gene sequence: CDR1 LGHDT, CDR2 YNNKEL (reference sequence). The CDR3 spells CASSPATAGLAEQFF. In DNA form, the CDR3 reads TGTGCCAGCAGCCCGGCGACCGCTGGACTGGCCGAGCAGTTCTTC.

V and J are TRBV20-1 and TRBJ2-1, with 14 bases aligning to TRBD2. The junction had 20 bases not matched to a gene; V was cut back by 5 bases and J by 8 bases. CDR1 and CDR2 from the germline V gene are DFQATT and SNEGSKA (reference sequence). The CDR3 runs 19 residues. CDR3 sequence reads: CSAGGRIRLAGGPMDEQFF. CDR3 DNA sequence: TGCAGTGCTGGAGGAAGAATTCGACTAGCGGGAGGGCCGATGGATGAGCAGTTCTTC.

In this sample, this clonotype turned up many times. V and J are TRBV27 and TRBJ2-7; 14 bases are shared with TRBD2. The V and J ends lost 2 bases and 6 bases, in that order; junction bases with no gene match: 12. CDR1 and CDR2 (germline): MNHEY, SMNVEV (reference sequence). The CDR3 runs 18 residues. CDR3 sequence reads: CASSLVPGLAGENGEQYF. The CDR3, as DNA: TGTGCCAGCAGTTTAGTGCCGGGACTAGCGGGAGAAAATGGCGAGCAGTACTTC.